Sequencing of this T cell receptor (beta chain) was carried out in a study of beta chain features in type 1 diabetes. Study-wide context: Age, gender and cell yields were similar between patients and healthy donors. Study-wide points: Cells carrying high TCR expression could end up over-represented when cDNA is sequenced.

Since all of the isolated RNA was reverse transcribed, expressed TCRB transcripts were what got sequenced. Produced via immunoSEQ multiplex PCR; TCRdb's table is partial and in-frame only. The sample lists roughly 450,000 clones, 9.5% to 12% occurring once. This clone was found a few times. Its matching antigen is unknown. Germline values: CDR1 SNHLY, CDR2 FYNNEI. J lost 2 bases, V lost 1 base, and 5 bases had no gene match. This CDR3 region has 16 residues. The sample taken for sequencing was naive CD4+ T cells from blood. The V and J genes are TRBV2 and TRBJ2-3; 8 bases map to TRBD2. The source of this sequence is a woman younger than 35 in good health. The CDR3 loop is CASSEGNSGNTDTQYF. CDR3 bases: TGTGCCAGCAGTGAAGGCAATAGCGGGAACACAGATACGCAGTATTTT. The full variable domain, with the rest looked up from reference TRBV2 and TRBJ2-3, is EPEVTQTPSHQVTQMGQEVILRCVPISNHLYFYWYRQILGQKVEFLVSFYNNEISEKSEIFDDQFSVERPDGSNFTLKIRSTKLEDSAMYFCASSEGNSGNTDTQYFGPGTRLTVL.